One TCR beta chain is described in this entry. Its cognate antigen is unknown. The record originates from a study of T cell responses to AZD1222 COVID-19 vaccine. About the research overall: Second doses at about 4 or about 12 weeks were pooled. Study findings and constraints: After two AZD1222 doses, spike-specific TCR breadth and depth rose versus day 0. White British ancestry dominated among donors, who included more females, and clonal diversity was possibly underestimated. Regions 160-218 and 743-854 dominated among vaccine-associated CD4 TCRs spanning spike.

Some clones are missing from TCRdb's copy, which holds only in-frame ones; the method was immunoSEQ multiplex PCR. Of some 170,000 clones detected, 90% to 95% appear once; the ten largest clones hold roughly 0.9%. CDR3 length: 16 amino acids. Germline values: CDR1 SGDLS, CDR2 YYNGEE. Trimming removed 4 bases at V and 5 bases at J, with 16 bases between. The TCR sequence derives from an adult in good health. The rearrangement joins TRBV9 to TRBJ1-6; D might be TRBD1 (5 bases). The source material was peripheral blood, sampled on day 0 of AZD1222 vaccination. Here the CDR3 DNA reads TGTGCCAGCAGCACTCCGGCCGGGGGGGATAATTCACCCCTCCACTTT. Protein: CASSTPAGGDNSPLHF. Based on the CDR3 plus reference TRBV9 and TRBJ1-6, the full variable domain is DSGVTQTPKHLITATGQRVTLRCSPRSGDLSVYWYQQSLDQGLQFLIQYYNGEERAKGNILERFSAQQFPDLHSELNLSSLELGDSALYFCASSTPAGGDNSPLHFGNGTRLTVT.